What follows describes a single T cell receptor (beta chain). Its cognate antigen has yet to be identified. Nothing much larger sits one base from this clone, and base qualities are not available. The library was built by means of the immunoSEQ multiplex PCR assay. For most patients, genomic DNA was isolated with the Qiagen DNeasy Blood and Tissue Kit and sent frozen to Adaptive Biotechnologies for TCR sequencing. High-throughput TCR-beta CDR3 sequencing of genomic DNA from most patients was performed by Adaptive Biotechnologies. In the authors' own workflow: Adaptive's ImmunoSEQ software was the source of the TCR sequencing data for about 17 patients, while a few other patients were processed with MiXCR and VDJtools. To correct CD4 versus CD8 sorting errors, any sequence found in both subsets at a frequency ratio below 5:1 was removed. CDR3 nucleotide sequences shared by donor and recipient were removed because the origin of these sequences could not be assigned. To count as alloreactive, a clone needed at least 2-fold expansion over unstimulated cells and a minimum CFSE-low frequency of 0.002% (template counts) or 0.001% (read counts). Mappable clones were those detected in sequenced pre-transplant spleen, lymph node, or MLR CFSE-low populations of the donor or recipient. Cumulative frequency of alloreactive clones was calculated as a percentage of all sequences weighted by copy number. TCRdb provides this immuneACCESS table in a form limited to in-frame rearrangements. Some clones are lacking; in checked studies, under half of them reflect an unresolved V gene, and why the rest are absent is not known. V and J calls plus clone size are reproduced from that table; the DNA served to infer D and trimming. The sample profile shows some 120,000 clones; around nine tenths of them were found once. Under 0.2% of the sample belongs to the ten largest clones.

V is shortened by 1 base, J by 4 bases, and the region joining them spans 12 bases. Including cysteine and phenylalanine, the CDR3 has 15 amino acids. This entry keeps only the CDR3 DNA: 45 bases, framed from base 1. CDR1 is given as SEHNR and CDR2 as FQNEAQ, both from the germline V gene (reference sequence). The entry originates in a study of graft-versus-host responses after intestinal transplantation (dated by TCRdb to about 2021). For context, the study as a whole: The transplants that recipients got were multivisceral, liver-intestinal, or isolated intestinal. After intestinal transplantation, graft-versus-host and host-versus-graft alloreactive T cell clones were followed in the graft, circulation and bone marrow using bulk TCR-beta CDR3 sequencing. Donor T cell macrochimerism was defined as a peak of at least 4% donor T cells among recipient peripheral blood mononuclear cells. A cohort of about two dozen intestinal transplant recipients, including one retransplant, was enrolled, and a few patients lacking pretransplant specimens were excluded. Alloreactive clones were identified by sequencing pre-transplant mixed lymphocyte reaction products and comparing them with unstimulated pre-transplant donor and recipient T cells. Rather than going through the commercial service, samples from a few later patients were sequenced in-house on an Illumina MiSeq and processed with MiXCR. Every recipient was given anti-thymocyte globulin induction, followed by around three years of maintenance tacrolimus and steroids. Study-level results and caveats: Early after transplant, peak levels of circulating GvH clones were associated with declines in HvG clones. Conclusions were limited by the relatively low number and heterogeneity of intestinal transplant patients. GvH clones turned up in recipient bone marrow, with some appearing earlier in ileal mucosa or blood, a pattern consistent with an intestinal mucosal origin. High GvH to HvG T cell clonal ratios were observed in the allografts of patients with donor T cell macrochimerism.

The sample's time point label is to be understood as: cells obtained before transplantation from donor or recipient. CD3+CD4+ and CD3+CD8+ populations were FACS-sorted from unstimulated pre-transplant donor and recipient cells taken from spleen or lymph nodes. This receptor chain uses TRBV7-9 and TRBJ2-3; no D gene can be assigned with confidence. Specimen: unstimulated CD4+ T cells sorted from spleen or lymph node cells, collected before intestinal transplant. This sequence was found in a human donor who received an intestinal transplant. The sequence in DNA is TGTGCCAGCAGCTTAGGTCTAAAGGTCCCAGATACGCAGTATTTT. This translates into CASSLGLKVPDTQYF. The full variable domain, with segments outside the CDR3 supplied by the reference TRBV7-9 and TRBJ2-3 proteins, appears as DTGVSQNPRHKITKRGQNVTFRCDPISEHNRLYWYRQTLGQGPEFLTYFQNEAQLEKSRLLSDRFSAERPKGSFSTLEIQRTEQGDSAMYLCASSLGLKVPDTQYFGPGTRLTVL.